Listed below are T cell receptor beta chains from one sample, sequenced in a study of blood T cell repertoires in COVID-19. Measured with immunoSEQ multiplex PCR; TCRdb has only the in-frame clones, and not every one. The sample has 150,000 or so clones, over 80% seen once. Sequenced input: peripheral blood. These receptors all come from a woman aged 45-60 years with acute or convalescent COVID-19. Both conserved end residues are part of each CDR3. A D gene is named only where the DNA matches it firmly. Clone size is not always given. Where it is, it says once, few, many or a class for expanded clones.

clone size | D gene | J gene | V gene | CDR3 protein | CDR3 DNA
. | . | TRBJ2-5 | TRBV12-1 | CASSPRRGLETQYF | TGTGCCAGCAGCCCACGAAGGGGGTTGGAGACCCAGTACTTC
. | . | TRBJ1-1 | TRBV18 | CASSLGRGTEAFF | TGTGCCAGCTCACTAGGCCGGGGCACTGAAGCTTTCTTT
. | TRBD1 | TRBJ1-2 | TRBV10-3 | CATTPGQGTGYTF | TGTGCCACAACTCCGGGACAGGGTACCGGCTACACCTTC
. | . | TRBJ1-1 | TRBV5-1 | CASRSYTEAFF | TGCGCCAGCAGATCCTACACTGAAGCTTTCTTT
. | . | TRBJ1-6 | TRBV5-5 | CASSAGDGNSPLHF | TGTGCCAGCAGCGCGGGGGACGGAAATTCACCCCTCCACTTT
. | . | TRBJ2-7 | TRBV6-5 | CASSYGQSYEQYF | TGTGCCAGCAGTTATGGACAGTCCTACGAGCAGTACTTC
. | . | TRBJ1-5 | TRBV6-6 | CASSYSRGGIVQPQHF | TGTGCCAGCAGTTACTCGAGAGGAGGGATTGTACAGCCCCAGCATTTT
. | TRBD1 | TRBJ1-6 | TRBV28 | CASSSWTGSRSSYNSPLHF | TGTGCCAGCAGTTCCTGGACAGGGAGCCGCAGCTCCTATAATTCACCCCTCCACTTT
. | TRBD1 | TRBJ1-2 | TRBV3-1/TRBV3-2 | CASSLLGQGGYGYTF | TGTGCCAGCAGCTTACTAGGACAGGGGGGCTATGGCTACACCTTC
. | TRBD2 | TRBJ2-7 | TRBV7-2 | CASSLRTSGVEQYF | TGTGCCAGCAGCTTACGGACTAGCGGCGTCGAGCAGTACTTC
. | . | TRBJ1-2 | TRBV10-2 | CASSDRTVPISNYGYTF | TGCGCCAGCAGTGACCGTACAGTTCCCATTTCTAACTATGGCTACACCTTC
. | TRBD1 | TRBJ1-3 | TRBV5-1 | CASSSQGIVGNTIYF | TGCGCCAGCAGTTCACAGGGGATAGTTGGAAACACCATATATTTT
. | . | TRBJ1-2 | TRBV5-1 | CASSLGANYGYTF | TGCGCCAGCAGCTTGGGGGCCAACTATGGCTACACCTTC
. | TRBD1 | TRBJ1-6 | TRBV28 | CASSSGQGSPLHF | TGTGCCAGCAGTTCCGGACAGGGCTCACCCCTCCACTTT
. | . | TRBJ2-1 | TRBV7-2 | CASSTRDSSAAQFF | TGTGCCAGCAGCACAAGGGACTCTTCGGCGGCGCAGTTCTTC
. | TRBD2 | TRBJ2-7 | TRBV7-2 | CASSLGLAGGSYEQYF | TGTGCCAGCAGCTTGGGACTAGCGGGAGGGTCCTACGAGCAGTACTTC
. | . | TRBJ2-5 | TRBV27 | CASSLQGKETQYF | TGTGCCAGCAGTCTCCAGGGAAAAGAGACCCAGTACTTC
. | TRBD1 | TRBJ1-2 | TRBV28 | CASSPGQGSGGYTF | TGTGCCAGCAGTCCCGGACAGGGGAGTGGTGGCTACACCTTC
. | TRBD1 | TRBJ2-5 | TRBV24-1 | CATRAGGQETQYF | TGTGCCACCAGAGCAGGGGGACAAGAGACCCAGTACTTC
. | . | TRBJ1-5 | TRBV28 | CASRQSLSNQPQHF | TGTGCCAGCCGACAGTCCCTTAGCAATCAGCCCCAGCATTTT
. | TRBD2 | TRBJ2-1 | TRBV5-8 | CASSETLNSLAGGSYNEQFF | TGTGCCAGCAGCGAGACTCTCAATTCACTAGCGGGGGGATCCTACAATGAGCAGTTCTTC
. | . | TRBJ2-7 | TRBV9 | CASAEGGLSYEQYF | TGTGCCAGCGCCGAGGGGGGGCTCTCCTACGAGCAGTACTTC
. | . | TRBJ1-2 | TRBV6-5 | CASRKGEGAAHGYTF | TGTGCCAGCAGAAAAGGGGAAGGGGCAGCTCATGGCTACACCTTC
. | . | TRBJ1-2 | TRBV10-1 | CASSDNDRRYGYTF | TGCGCCAGCAGTGATAATGACAGGCGCTATGGCTACACCTTC
. | TRBD1 | TRBJ2-2 | TRBV7-3 | CASSFDHRGLDTGELFF | TGTGCCAGCAGCTTCGACCACAGGGGGCTGGACACCGGGGAGCTGTTTTTT
. | . | TRBJ2-5 | TRBV5-6 | CASSKMGRAGKETQYF | TGTGCCAGCAGCAAGATGGGTAGGGCGGGGAAAGAGACCCAGTACTTC
. | TRBD2 | TRBJ2-7 | TRBV10-3 | CAISESWAGVIYEQYF | TGTGCCATCAGTGAGTCTTGGGCGGGAGTAATCTACGAGCAGTACTTC
. | . | TRBJ2-7 | TRBV7-2 | CASSLRGISYEQYF | TGTGCCAGCAGCTTAAGGGGGATTTCCTACGAGCAGTACTTC
. | . | TRBJ1-1 | TRBV7-9 | CASSSNPLGAFF | TGTGCCAGCAGCTCGAATCCGCTTGGCGCTTTCTTT
. | TRBD1 | TRBJ1-5 | TRBV24-1 | CATRGQGSNQPQHF | TGTGCCACCAGAGGACAGGGGAGCAATCAGCCCCAGCATTTT
. | . | TRBJ2-2 | TRBV4-2 | CASSQDRFTGELFF | TGTGCCAGCAGCCAGGACAGATTCACCGGGGAGCTGTTTTTT
. | . | TRBJ1-6 | TRBV4-2 | CASSQEGRGRNSPLHF | TGTGCCAGCAGCCAAGAAGGGCGGGGGCGTAATTCACCCCTCCACTTT
. | . | TRBJ1-1 | TRBV28 | CASSLGARSEAFF | TGTGCCAGCAGTTTAGGGGCGCGATCTGAAGCTTTCTTT
few | . | TRBJ2-1 | TRBV20-1 | CSASQGISYNEQFF | TGCAGTGCTAGTCAGGGAATCTCCTACAATGAGCAGTTCTTC
. | TRBD2 | TRBJ2-7 | TRBV7-3 | CASSPGTSGTYEQYF | TGTGCCAGCAGCCCGGGGACTAGCGGAACCTACGAGCAGTACTTC
once | TRBD1 | TRBJ1-2 | TRBV5-4 | CASSLAGQGTYGYTF | TGTGCCAGCAGCTTGGCGGGACAGGGGACCTATGGCTACACCTTC
. | . | TRBJ1-3 | TRBV14 | CASSQDVGLSSGNTIYF | TGTGCCAGCAGCCAAGATGTGGGGCTTAGCTCTGGAAACACCATATATTTT
once | TRBD1 | TRBJ1-2 | TRBV25-1 | CASSELRDRAGYTF | TGTGCCAGCAGTGAATTGCGGGACAGGGCTGGCTACACCTTC
. | . | TRBJ1-3 | TRBV18 | CASSPPAGNTIYF | TGTGCCAGCTCACCCCCCGCTGGAAACACCATATATTTT
. | TRBD1 | TRBJ1-4 | TRBV28 | CASRLTGLREKLFF | TGTGCCAGCAGATTGACAGGGTTGAGGGAAAAACTGTTTTTT